Each of the 30 T cell receptor beta chains below was sequenced from the same sample in a study of CD8 T cells in ankylosing spondylitis. Overall study results and limits: Among TCR beta sequences, a motif of eight highly homologous variants appeared characteristic of ankylosing spondylitis blood.

TCRdb reanalysed the 5' RACE reads using MiXCR and keeps one entry per CDR3 protein. There are about 330,000 distinct CDR3 sequences in the sample; roughly 8% occur only once, and about 14% lies in the top ten. Their cognate antigens are unknown. The sample taken for sequencing was blood, either unsorted or a sorted T cell fraction (not recorded which). The receptor source for this set is a male donor with ankylosing spondylitis.

J is TRBJ2-1 and V is TRBV20-1; 8 bases match TRBD2. V gave up 0 bases and J gave up 1 base; unmatched junction bases: 14. Germline CDR1 and CDR2: DFQATT and SNEGSKA (reference sequence). This CDR3 has 19 amino acids. CDR3 sequence: CSARDFRASGPMSYNEQFF. The CDR3 DNA follows: TGCAGTGCTAGAGATTTCAGGGCTAGCGGGCCCATGTCCTACAATGAGCAGTTCTTC.

This clonotype was recorded at least ten times. One end of the junction is discordant with germline, which a read error may explain. This sequence joins TRBV29-1 and TRBJ2-1; 7 bases match TRBD2. This CDR3 is built from 17 residues. Per germline, CDR1 SQVTM and CDR2 ANQGSEA. The CDR3 loop reads CSVEVLAGVMSYNEQFF. The CDR3 coding sequence is TGCAGCGTGGAAGTCTTAGCGGGCGTTATGTCCTACAATGAGCAGTTCTTC.

The chain joins TRBV3-1 to TRBJ1-5; no reliable D call. Germline CDR1 reads LGHDT; CDR2 reads YNNKEL (reference sequence). With 1 base removed from V and 6 bases from J, the gap between germline ends came to 13 bases. The CDR3 runs 15 residues. Here the CDR3 reads CASSQGAGGGQPQHF. The CDR3 DNA sequence: TGTGCCAGCAGCCAAGGGGCTGGCGGCGGTCAGCCCCAGCATTTT.

This clonotype was seen at least ten times. This chain uses TRBV18 with TRBJ1-1, with TRBD1 identical over 9 bases. V gave up 5 bases and J gave up 4 bases; unmatched junction bases: 11. Germline loops: CDR1 KGHSH, CDR2 LQKENI. This CDR3 is built from 16 residues. CDR3 in amino acids: CASSISGGQGTTEAFF. CDR3 DNA sequence: TGTGCCAGCTCAATATCAGGAGGACAGGGGACCACTGAAGCTTTCTTT.

This clonotype was seen many times. The chain is built from TRBV9 and TRBJ2-3, with 8 bases lining up with TRBD2. Germline V gene lookup returns CDR1 SGDLS and CDR2 YYNGEE. J lost 3 bases, V lost 6 bases, and 12 bases had no gene match. The CDR3 is made up of 16 amino acids. The chain's CDR3 is CASTFFPGLETDTQYF. The CDR3, as DNA: TGTGCCAGCACCTTCTTTCCGGGACTAGAAACAGATACGCAGTATTTT.

This clonotype was picked up many times. The chain's CDR3 is CASTPSTLNTQYF. Written as DNA, the CDR3 is TGTGCCAGCACTCCCTCGACCCTGAATACGCAGTATTTT. This chain joins TRBV27 and TRBJ2-3, with D unresolved. CDR3 length equals 13 residues. CDR1 and CDR2 (germline): MNHEY, SMNVEV (reference sequence). Trimming removed 7 bases from V and 7 bases from J, with 15 bases in between.

This clonotype was detected a few times. The chain has TRBV7-3 and TRBJ2-1; no definite D call. The CDR3 is 13 residues long. The V gene's germline CDR1 is SGHTA and CDR2 FQGTGA. Trimming removed 3 bases from V and 5 bases from J, with 8 bases in between. The DNA for the CDR3 is TGTGCCAGCAGCTTTGGTAGCCACAATGAGCAGTTCTTC. It codes for CASSFGSHNEQFF.

This clonotype was detected many times. This chain uses TRBV7-2 with TRBJ2-5; D perhaps matches TRBD1 (5 bases). The V end was cut by 2 bases, the J end by 5 bases, with 15 bases between. The length of the CDR3 is 15 residues. The germline CDR1 and CDR2 sequences are SGHTA and FQGNSA. CDR3: CASSLPQGWLETQYF. CDR3 in DNA: TGTGCCAGCAGCTTACCTCAGGGCTGGTTGGAGACCCAGTACTTC.

This clonotype was seen repeatedly, ten times or more. This chain uses TRBV12-3 or TRBV12-4 with TRBJ1-3; D ambiguous. The V end was cut by 6 bases, the J end by 2 bases, with 11 bases between. The CDR3 totals 14 residues. As DNA, the CDR3 is TGTGCCAGCAGCAAAACTCGCGCTGGAAACACCATATATTTT. It codes for CASSKTRAGNTIYF.

This clonotype was seen a few times. V gene TRBV15 combines with J gene TRBJ2-2, with D possibly being TRBD1 (6 bases). CDR1 and CDR2 (germline): LNHNV, YYDKDF (reference sequence). The ends were cut back, 3 bases at V and 4 bases at J, with 9 bases in the middle. The CDR3 length is 14 residues. CDR3 nucleotides: TGTGCCACCAGCAGTAGGGGGAGCACCGGGGAGCTGTTTTTT. Amino acid sequence: CATSSRGSTGELFF.

The V and J genes are TRBV6-1 and TRBJ1-4; D is uncertain. The CDR3 sequence is 15 residues long. The germline CDR1 and CDR2 sequences are MNHNS and SASEGT. V was trimmed by 5 bases and J by 5 bases, leaving 15 bases between them. The CDR3 protein is CASSLRRGENEKLFF. The CDR3, as DNA: TGTGCCAGCAGTCTCCGACGCGGAGAGAATGAAAAACTGTTTTTT.

The sample holds a few counts of this clonotype. The V gene is TRBV11-2, the J gene TRBJ1-2; 7 bases are a match to TRBD1. The CDR3 sequence is 16 residues long. Trimming removed 5 bases from V and 1 base from J; junction bases left unmatched: 10. CDR1 and CDR2 (germline): SGHAT, FQNNGV. CDR3 sequence (DNA): TGTGCCAGCAGCCCAAGCCGGGACAGAATTAACTATGGCTACACCTTC. It yields the protein CASSPSRDRINYGYTF.

In its sample, this clonotype was seen many times. The chain has TRBV29-1 and TRBJ2-5, with 7 nucleotides matching TRBD1. After removal of 4 bases from V and 4 bases from J, the junction contained 9 bases not matched to a gene. In germline, CDR1 is SQVTM, CDR2 ANQGSEA. CDR3 length: 14 residues. The CDR3 region is CSVAPTGSSETQYF. In DNA, the CDR3 is TGCAGCGTTGCCCCGACAGGGTCGTCAGAGACCCAGTACTTC.

This clonotype occurred many times. V gene TRBV2 combines with J gene TRBJ2-5; 7 bases align to TRBD1. The CDR3 totals 15 residues. The germline gives CDR1 SNHLY, CDR2 FYNNEI. The junction had 16 bases not matched to a gene; V was cut back by 5 bases and J by 10 bases. CDR3 nucleotides: TGTGCCAGCAGTAAGGGGGCTAGCAGTCTCGTTTTCCAGTACTTC. It translates to CASSKGASSLVFQYF. Combining the CDR3 with reference TRBV2 and TRBJ2-5 gives the whole variable domain EPEVTQTPSHQVTQMGQEVILRCVPISNHLYFYWYRQILGQKVEFLVSFYNNEISEKSEIFDDQFSVERPDGSNFTLKIRSTKLEDSAMYFCASSKGASSLVFQYFGPGTRLLVL.

In this sample, this clonotype turned up many times. This chain connects TRBV20-1 to TRBJ2-7; TRBD1 aligns across 9 bases. Germline assignment: CDR1 DFQATT and CDR2 SNEGSKA (reference sequence). V lost 6 bases to trimming and J lost 5 bases; unmatched junction nucleotides: 11. CDR3 size: 14 residues. Here the CDR3 reads CSATEGTGHHEQYF. CDR3 DNA sequence: TGCAGTGCCACGGAAGGGACAGGGCACCACGAGCAGTACTTC.

This clonotype turned up a few times. J is TRBJ2-2 and V is TRBV12-3 or TRBV12-4; the D gene could be TRBD1 or TRBD2 (6 bases each). This CDR3 comprises 17 residues. Trimming left V 1 base short and J 4 bases short, with 16 bases between. The CDR3 sequence is CASSLGVVQGGTGELFF. The CDR3 nucleotides read TGTGCCAGCAGTTTAGGTGTAGTACAGGGAGGCACCGGGGAGCTGTTTTTT.

The chain links TRBV7-2 to TRBJ2-7, with D tentatively TRBD1 or TRBD2 (5 bases each). The CDR3 totals 14 residues. V dropped 5 bases and J dropped 0 bases, with 11 bases sitting between them. Germline values: CDR1 SGHTA, CDR2 FQGNSA. The CDR3 nucleotides read TGTGCCAGCAGCCAACGGGGCAACTCCTACGAGCAGTACTTC. It is translated as CASSQRGNSYEQYF.

The chain employs TRBV7-8 and TRBJ1-2; D may be TRBD1 (5 bases). Germline assignment: CDR1 SGHVS and CDR2 FQNEAQ. V was pared by 0 bases and J by 8 bases, with 16 bases between. The CDR3 runs to 15 residues. The CDR3 loop is CASSLAPSRAPGYTF. The DNA of the CDR3 is TGTGCCAGCAGCTTAGCGCCGAGCAGGGCCCCGGGCTACACCTTC.

V and J are TRBV4-1 and TRBJ1-1, with D possibly being TRBD1 (5 bases). The germline V gene encodes CDR1 MGHRA and CDR2 YSYEKL. The germline V and J ends were trimmed by 1 base and 5 bases, with 20 bases remaining between them. This CDR3 has 17 residues. The chain's CDR3 is CASSQGSLGHGDTEAFF. Written as DNA, the CDR3 is TGCGCCAGCAGCCAAGGAAGCCTGGGGCATGGAGATACTGAAGCTTTCTTT.

The chain links TRBV28 to TRBJ2-5; D gene uncertain. CDR1 MDHEN and CDR2 SYDVKM come from the germline V gene. Trimming cost V 6 bases and J 5 bases, with 10 bases left between them. The CDR3 has 12 amino acids. The CDR3 DNA reads TGTGCCAGCAGACCCCAAAAGGAGACCCAGTACTTC. Its protein is CASRPQKETQYF.

This clonotype was picked up a small number of times. The genes are TRBV7-2 and TRBJ1-6; 7 nucleotides agree with TRBD1. This CDR3 region has 14 residues. Germline V gene lookup returns CDR1 SGHTA and CDR2 FQGNSA. V was pared by 6 bases and J by 13 bases, with 12 bases of the junction left unmatched. This CDR3 reads CASRTGTVPSPLHF. DNA of the CDR3: TGTGCCAGCAGGACCGGGACAGTCCCTTCGCCCCTCCACTTT.

This chain links TRBV7-3 with TRBJ1-2; weak D call: TRBD1 (6 bases). Germline-derived CDR1 and CDR2 are SGHTA and FQGTGA. This CDR3 is built from 14 residues. The V end was cut by 5 bases, the J end by 6 bases, with 16 bases between. Written as DNA, the CDR3 is TGTGCCAGCAGCCCCTCGGGGGCGCCGGATGGCTACACCTTC. It codes for CASSPSGAPDGYTF.

This clonotype was picked up a small number of times. V is TRBV20-1 and J is TRBJ1-4; tentatively, D is TRBD1 (6 bases). The CDR3 contains 13 residues. V lost 6 bases and J 12 bases, leaving 20 bases between the germline ends. Germline CDR1 reads DFQATT; CDR2 reads SNEGSKA (reference sequence). The CDR3 protein is CSARTVSIGELFF. The CDR3 DNA follows: TGCAGTGCCAGGACAGTTTCTATCGGTGAACTGTTTTTT.

This clonotype occurred a few times. The chain's CDR3 is CASKQGRTDTQYF. The CDR3 DNA reads as TGTGCCAGCAAACAGGGTCGCACAGATACGCAGTATTTT. The rearrangement joins TRBV18 to TRBJ2-3, with D possibly being TRBD1 (6 bases). Trimming removed 8 bases at V and 1 base at J, with 10 bases between. The CDR3 is made up of 13 amino acids. From germline, CDR1 is KGHSH and CDR2 LQKENI.

This clonotype was recorded a few times. This chain links TRBV27 with TRBJ2-2; D is unclear. From germline, CDR1 is MNHEY and CDR2 SMNVEV (reference sequence). V was cut by 3 bases and J by 3 bases, with 20 bases left in between. The CDR3 runs to 18 residues. Here the CDR3 reads CASSLATPPYGDTGELFF. DNA for the CDR3: TGTGCCAGCAGTTTGGCCACCCCCCCCTACGGAGACACCGGGGAGCTGTTTTTT.

V gene TRBV20-1 combines with J gene TRBJ2-5; 9 nucleotides line up with TRBD2. CDR1 and CDR2 from the germline V gene are DFQATT and SNEGSKA (reference sequence). V was pared by 3 bases and J by 3 bases, with 14 bases of the junction left unmatched. This CDR3 region has 17 residues. Here the CDR3 DNA reads TGCAGTGCTAGTGCGTTAGCGGGAGATTTCCTTAAAGAGACCCAGTACTTC. Its translation is CSASALAGDFLKETQYF.

This clonotype was seen at least ten times. The V and J genes are TRBV19 and TRBJ2-1; TRBD1 is a possible D gene (5 bases). The CDR3 consists of 16 residues. The V end lost 3 bases, the J end lost 5 bases, and 17 bases lay between the germline ends. CDR1 is LNHDA and CDR2 is SQIVND in the germline V gene (reference sequence). The DNA of the CDR3 is TGTGCCAGTAGTATTCCTGGGGCTTCAAGGGACAATGAGCAGTTCTTC. Residues: CASSIPGASRDNEQFF.

In this sample, this clonotype turned up a few times. The chain has TRBV20-1 and TRBJ2-1; D may match TRBD1 or TRBD2 (5 bases each). The V end lost 3 bases, the J end lost 8 bases, and 17 bases lay between the germline ends. Germline CDR1 and CDR2: DFQATT and SNEGSKA (reference sequence). This CDR3 is 14 amino acids long. CDR3 sequence (DNA): TGCAGTGCTAGCCGGGACCCAGGCGAAGATGAGCAGTTCTTC. Its translation is CSASRDPGEDEQFF.

The table lists this clonotype with many counts. The J gene is TRBJ2-7, the V gene TRBV9, with 8 nucleotides matching TRBD1. Trimming took 4 bases from V and 3 from J; bases not matched to a gene: 3. The CDR3 totals 13 residues. The germline gives CDR1 SGDLS, CDR2 YYNGEE. CDR3 sequence reads: CASSPGTGYEQYF. The DNA of the CDR3 is TGTGCCAGCAGCCCGGGGACAGGCTACGAGCAGTACTTC.

There are many counts of this clonotype. The chain employs TRBV4-1 and TRBJ2-1; 12 bases fit TRBD2. From germline, CDR1 is MGHRA and CDR2 YSYEKL. This CDR3 is built from 15 residues. The junction had 7 bases not matched to a gene; V was cut back by 3 bases and J by 10 bases. The CDR3 DNA is TGCGCCAGCAGCCACGCTGCTAGCGGGAGGGTAGAGCAGTTCTTC. It codes for CASSHAASGRVEQFF.